This T cell receptor (beta chain) was identified in a study of post-analysis software for immune sequencing data. Overall study results and limits: Multiple sclerosis patients had significantly lower normalized Chao1 diversity than controls. TRBV segments more frequent in patients than in controls numbered five and included TRBV5-6, TRBV5-1 and TRBV20-1.

The CDR3 is 13 residues long. Trimming removed 5 bases at V and 3 bases at J, with 11 bases between. Looked up from germline, CDR1 is MDHEN and CDR2 is SYDVKM. To note about this clonotype: Its antigen is not identified.

Prepared libraries of TCR beta cDNA carried unique molecular identifiers. TCRdb fed the PCR reads into MiXCR, producing one record per CDR3 protein. This sample has 700,000 to 900,000 distinct CDR3 sequences, with approximately 44% found just once. The clonotype comes from a girl aged 5 to 17 with multiple sclerosis. The sequencing input was blood. The chain uses TRBV28 and TRBJ2-7; D uncertain. The CDR3 spells CASSAGRVYEQYF. The CDR3 DNA reads TGTGCCAGCAGTGCCGGTCGGGTCTACGAGCAGTACTTC.